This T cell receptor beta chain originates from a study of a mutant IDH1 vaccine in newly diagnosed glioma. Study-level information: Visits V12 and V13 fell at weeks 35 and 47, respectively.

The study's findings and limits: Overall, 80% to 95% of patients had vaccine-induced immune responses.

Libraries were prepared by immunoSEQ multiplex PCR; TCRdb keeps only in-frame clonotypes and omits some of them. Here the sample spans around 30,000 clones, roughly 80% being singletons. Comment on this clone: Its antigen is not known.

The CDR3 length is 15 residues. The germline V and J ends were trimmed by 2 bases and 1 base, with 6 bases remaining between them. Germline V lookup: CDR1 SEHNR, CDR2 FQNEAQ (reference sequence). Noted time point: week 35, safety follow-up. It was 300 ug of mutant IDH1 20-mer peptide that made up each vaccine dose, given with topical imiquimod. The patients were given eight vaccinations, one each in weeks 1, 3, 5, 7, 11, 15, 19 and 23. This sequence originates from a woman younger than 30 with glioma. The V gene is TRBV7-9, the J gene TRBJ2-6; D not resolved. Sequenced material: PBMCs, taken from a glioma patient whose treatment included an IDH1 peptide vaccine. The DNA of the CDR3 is TGTGCCAGCAGCTTATGGGATTCTGGGGCCAACGTCCTGACTTTC. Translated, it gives CASSLWDSGANVLTF.